This T cell receptor beta chain comes out of a study of radiotherapy plus CTLA-4 blockade in lung cancer. Study outcomes and limitations: Blood saw expansion of tumor-derived TCR clones after radiotherapy plus ipilimumab.

Comment on this clone: Its antigen remains unidentified. Different DNA sequences within this sample yield the same CDR3.

Clones were read by immunoSEQ multiplex PCR, and TCRdb kept only the in-frame ones, dropping some. Of approximately 95,000 clones listed, about 81% are singletons. CDR1 SQVTM and CDR2 ANQGSEA come from the germline V gene. The CDR3 totals 13 residues. V was clipped by 4 bases and J by 0 bases, with 8 bases between them. Chemo-refractory metastatic non-small-cell lung cancer patients underwent focal radiation alongside CTLA-4 blockade with ipilimumab. The specimen comprised peripheral blood, sampled from a patient treated with radiotherapy plus ipilimumab. The V gene is TRBV29-1, the J gene TRBJ2-3, with a weak D call TRBD2 (6 bases). This receptor was taken from a human donor with non-small cell lung cancer who had a partial response to radiotherapy plus ipilimumab. The CDR3 region is CSVVAGSTDTQYF. As DNA, the CDR3 is TGCAGCGTTGTTGCGGGGAGCACAGATACGCAGTATTTT.